These 23 T cell receptor beta chains were all obtained from the same sample, sequenced in a study of blood T cells in healthy people across ages (dated by TCRdb to between 2015 and 2016). Preparation of the library involved 5' RACE. This sample was sequenced with an Illumina HiSeq 2500. A second 7 to 11 cycle PCR used a sample-barcoded 5' primer and a J-beta primer mix. The raw public reads went through TCRdb reprocessing: fastp at Q25, MiXCR clone calling, in-frame beta chains kept. Duplicate CDR3 protein sequences are folded into a single record with the most common DNA and genes. For this sample there are approximately 290,000 distinct CDR3 sequences; around 29% appear just once. Around 30% of the sample is in the top ten clones. Sequences were obtained from blood. These receptors came from a woman in her 70s in good health.

The rearrangement links TRBV7-2 to TRBJ2-3, with 16 bases that match TRBD2. The CDR3 consists of 17 residues. Germline V gene lookup returns CDR1 SGHTA and CDR2 FQGNSA. With V trimmed by 6 bases and J by 3 bases, 6 bases remained unmatched. CDR3 nucleotides: TGTGCCAGCAGAACGGGACTAGCGGGAGGGCCGACAGATACGCAGTATTTT. It is translated as CASRTGLAGGPTDTQYF.

V usage is TRBV6-5 and J usage is TRBJ1-1; D remains ambiguous. Germline CDR1 MNHEY, CDR2 SVGAGI. The CDR3 contains 12 residues. Deletions cut 3 bases from V and 1 base from J, with 3 bases between. CDR3 in DNA: TGTGCCAGCAGTTATAGGAACACTGAAGCTTTCTTT. Translating it yields CASSYRNTEAFF.

This clonotype came up a few times. The V gene is TRBV18, the J gene TRBJ1-3, with 8 bases that match TRBD1. This CDR3 comprises 18 residues. V shed 2 bases and J 0 bases; nucleotides not matched to a gene: 9. The germline CDR1 and CDR2 sequences are KGHSH and LQKENI. This chain's CDR3 is CASSPSSPQGASGNTIYF. CDR3 in DNA: TGTGCCAGCTCACCATCGAGTCCCCAGGGGGCCTCTGGAAACACCATATATTTT.

This clonotype was recorded many times. This sequence joins TRBV29-1 and TRBJ2-5; the match to TRBD1 covers 7 bases. The germline V gene has CDR1 SQVTM and CDR2 ANQGSEA. CDR3 length: 12 amino acids. J lost 1 base, V lost 6 bases, and 2 bases had no gene match. The CDR3 coding sequence is TGCAGCGTCCGACAGGGCCAAGAGACCCAGTACTTC. This encodes CSVRQGQETQYF.

V and J are TRBV7-9 and TRBJ2-1, with a tentative D call TRBD2 (6 bases). Germline assignment: CDR1 SEHNR and CDR2 FQNEAQ (reference sequence). The CDR3 sequence is 16 residues long. Trimming pared 5 bases from V and 8 bases from J, leaving 22 bases between. The CDR3 spells CASSLQTSGPRDEQFF. In nucleotides, the CDR3 is TGTGCCAGCAGCCTACAGACTAGTGGCCCACGGGATGAGCAGTTCTTC.

The V and J genes are TRBV24-1 and TRBJ2-5; D uncertain. Deletions cut 5 bases from V and 4 bases from J, with 4 bases between. Germline loops: CDR1 KGHDR, CDR2 SFDVKD. This CDR3 has 11 residues. The CDR3 DNA reads as TGTGCCACCAGTGCGGGAGAGACCCAGTACTTC. Protein product: CATSAGETQYF.

Ten or more counts support this clonotype. The V gene is TRBV29-1, the J gene TRBJ2-5, with 7 nucleotides matching TRBD1. The germline V gene encodes CDR1 SQVTM and CDR2 ANQGSEA. The CDR3 is made up of 13 amino acids. Unmatched junction bases numbered 5, after V lost 4 bases and J lost 3 bases. Here the CDR3 reads CSVVHRGKETQYF. The CDR3 DNA is TGCAGCGTTGTCCACAGGGGAAAAGAGACCCAGTACTTC. Based on the CDR3 plus reference TRBV29-1 and TRBJ2-5, the full variable domain is SAVISQKPSRDICQRGTSLTIQCQVDSQVTMMFWYRQQPGQSLTLIATANQGSEATYESGFVIDKFPISRPNLTFSTLTVSNMSPEDSSIYLCSVVHRGKETQYFGPGTRLLVL.

The rearrangement links TRBV7-8 to TRBJ2-1; TRBD2 matches at 12 bases. The CDR3 length is 16 residues. Germline CDR1 and CDR2: SGHVS and FQNEAQ. V lost 2 bases, J lost 5 bases, and 4 bases stayed unmatched. The CDR3 DNA sequence: TGTGCCAGCAGCTTAAAGCGACTAGCGGGAGACAATGAGCAGTTCTTC. It is translated as CASSLKRLAGDNEQFF.

This clonotype was seen just once. This sequence joins TRBV5-1 and TRBJ1-4; tentative D call: TRBD1 (5 bases). The CDR3 loop spans 15 amino acids. V shed 0 bases and J shed 4 bases, with 10 bases lying between them. The germline gives CDR1 SGHRS, CDR2 YFSETQ. Here the CDR3 DNA reads TGCGCCAGCAGCTTGGGACAGCTATTTAATGAAAAACTGTTTTTT. It encodes CASSLGQLFNEKLFF.

This clonotype has just a few counts. V and J are TRBV20-1 and TRBJ1-2; D may be TRBD1 (6 bases). This CDR3 has 13 residues. V dropped 4 bases and J dropped 6 bases, with 15 bases sitting between them. CDR1 and CDR2 from the germline V gene are DFQATT and SNEGSKA (reference sequence). The CDR3 region has the DNA TGCAGTGCTATACTATTCAACAGGGATGGCTACACCTTC. This codes for CSAILFNRDGYTF.

Turning to this clonotype: One junction end does not reproduce the germline sequence, and a read error may be involved. V usage is TRBV5-1 and J usage is TRBJ1-4; D remains unclear. Germline V gene sequence: CDR1 SGHRS, CDR2 YFSETQ. CDR3 length: 14 residues. The CDR3 DNA reads TGCGCCAGCAGGGGTCCCACAACTAATAAAAAACTGTTTTTT. Its protein product is CASRGPTTNKKLFF. The whole variable domain, filled in from reference TRBV5-1 and TRBJ1-4, reads KAGVTQTPRYLIKTRGQQVTLSCSPISGHRSVSWYQQTPGQGLQFLFEYFSETQRNKGNFPGRFSGRQFSNSRSEMNVSTLELGDSALYLCASRGPTTNKKLFFGSGTQLSVL.

Written as DNA, the CDR3 is TGCAGCGTTGCCCAGAGGGGAGCTTTCTTT. Translated: CSVAQRGAFF. V gene TRBV29-1 combines with J gene TRBJ1-1; a possible D gene is TRBD1 (5 bases). Trimming removed 4 bases from V and 10 bases from J, with 10 bases in between. Germline CDR1 reads SQVTM; CDR2 reads ANQGSEA. This CDR3 is 10 amino acids long.

The rearrangement joins TRBV5-5 to TRBJ2-7; tentative D call: TRBD2 (5 bases). The germline V gene encodes CDR1 SGHKS and CDR2 YYEKEE (reference sequence). The CDR3 spans 14 residues. V dropped 6 bases and J dropped 4 bases, with 17 bases sitting between them. This chain's CDR3 is CASNRRAGGYEQYF. The CDR3 region has the DNA TGTGCCAGCAACCGCCGTGCAGGAGGTTACGAGCAGTACTTC. Complete variable domain (other parts from reference TRBV5-5 and TRBJ2-7): DAGVTQSPTHLIKTRGQQVTLRCSPISGHKSVSWYQQVLGQGPQFIFQYYEKEERGRGNFPDRFSARQFPNYSSELNVNALLLGDSALYLCASNRRAGGYEQYFGPGTRLTVT.

The chain couples TRBV27 to TRBJ2-1, with D unclear. The CDR3 is made up of 15 amino acids. V was pared by 3 bases and J by 8 bases, with 17 bases between. Germline V gives CDR1 MNHEY, CDR2 SMNVEV (reference sequence). CDR3 sequence: CASSFLVGTIYEQFF. CDR3 DNA: TGTGCCAGCAGTTTCTTAGTAGGCACAATTTATGAGCAGTTCTTC.

V gene TRBV20-1 combines with J gene TRBJ2-3, with D maybe TRBD2 (6 bases). Germline CDR1 reads DFQATT; CDR2 reads SNEGSKA (reference sequence). V lost 2 bases and J lost 4, with 10 bases in between. This CDR3 is built from 13 residues. The CDR3 region is CSARLGGADTQYF. The CDR3 nucleotides are TGCAGTGCTAGATTAGGCGGGGCAGATACGCAGTATTTT.

This clonotype was seen a handful of times. The final CDR3 position lacks the conserved phenylalanine or tryptophan, pointing to a likely read error. This sequence joins TRBV7-2 and TRBJ2-6; D gene unclear. This CDR3 has 15 amino acids. Germline V gene sequence: CDR1 SGHTA, CDR2 FQGNSA. Deletions cut 1 base from V and 0 bases from J, with 4 bases between. CDR3: CASSLGDSGANVLTL. The CDR3 DNA reads TGTGCCAGCAGCTTAGGAGACTCTGGGGCCAACGTCCTGACTCTC.

In this sample, this clonotype turned up many times. The V call is TRBV28, the J call TRBJ1-2; no clear D gene. Germline CDR1 MDHEN, CDR2 SYDVKM. The CDR3 is 15 residues long. The V end lost 5 bases, the J end lost 8 bases, and 21 bases lay between the germline ends. The CDR3 DNA reads TGTGCCAGCAGTCAGCCCCGAGGGAGGCATGGGGGCTACACCTTC. It yields the protein CASSQPRGRHGGYTF.

The chain recombines TRBV12-3 or TRBV12-4 with TRBJ2-5; the D gene is possibly TRBD1 (5 bases). Matching the DNA end better, TRBJ2-1 makes the J call doubtful. This CDR3 spans 16 amino acids. The CDR3 loop is CASSLSVRGLGNEQFF. For the CDR3, the DNA is TGTGCCAGCAGTTTAAGTGTAAGGGGTTTAGGCAATGAGCAGTTCTTC.

This clonotype was found a few times. This chain joins TRBV6-6 and TRBJ1-2; D remains unclear. The CDR3 length is 13 residues. Trimming left V 2 bases short and J 10 bases short, with 14 bases between. Germline values: CDR1 MNHNY, CDR2 SVGAGI (reference sequence). DNA of the CDR3: TGTGCCAGCAGTTACGAGACGTTTCGTGACTACACCTTC. Translating gives CASSYETFRDYTF.

The chain links TRBV5-6 to TRBJ2-1; 8 bases match TRBD2. With the DNA end fitting TRBJ2-7 better, the J assignment may be wrong. This CDR3 comprises 13 residues. Germline V lookup: CDR1 SGHDT, CDR2 YYEEEE. The CDR3 here is CASSRRGAREQYF. CDR3 DNA: TGTGCCAGCAGCCGGCGGGGGGCGAGGGAGCAGTACTTC.

This clonotype appeared a few times. In nucleotides, the CDR3 is TGTGCCAGTAGTCGGACTAGCGGGAGGTACGAGCAGTACTTC. Translation: CASSRTSGRYEQYF. V gene TRBV19 combines with J gene TRBJ2-7; TRBD2 aligns across 14 bases. V lost 5 bases and J lost 4; bases outside the gene matches: 1. This CDR3 region has 14 residues. Germline V CDR1 and CDR2: LNHDA, SQIVND (reference sequence). Filled out from reference TRBV19 and TRBJ2-7, the complete variable domain reads DGGITQSPKYLFRKEGQNVTLSCEQNLNHDAMYWYRQDPGQGLRLIYYSQIVNDFQKGDIAEGYSVSREKKESFPLTVTSAQKNPTAFYLCASSRTSGRYEQYFGPGTRLTVT.

The rearrangement links TRBV5-6 to TRBJ2-5; D unclear. Germline lookup yields CDR1 SGHDT and CDR2 YYEEEE. V lost 0 bases to trimming and J lost 2 bases, with 8 bases between them. The CDR3 loop spans 14 amino acids. The CDR3 sequence: CASSLGVGQETQYF. CDR3 DNA sequence: TGTGCCAGCAGCTTGGGAGTCGGTCAAGAGACCCAGTACTTC. The full variable domain, with the rest looked up from reference TRBV5-6 and TRBJ2-5, is DAGVTQSPTHLIKTRGQQVTLRCSPKSGHDTVSWYQQALGQGPQFIFQYYEEEERQRGNFPDRFSGHQFPNYSSELNVNALLLGDSALYLCASSLGVGQETQYFGPGTRLLVL.

This clonotype has only a few counts. The CDR3 protein is CASSESGTEETQYF. Here the CDR3 DNA reads TGTGCCAGCAGTGAATCCGGGACAGAAGAGACCCAGTACTTC. The V and J genes are TRBV25-1 and TRBJ2-5; 7 bases map to TRBD1. CDR1 MGHDK and CDR2 SYGVNS come from the germline V gene. Trimming cost V 1 base and J 3 bases; bases outside gene matches: 2. This CDR3 has 14 residues.